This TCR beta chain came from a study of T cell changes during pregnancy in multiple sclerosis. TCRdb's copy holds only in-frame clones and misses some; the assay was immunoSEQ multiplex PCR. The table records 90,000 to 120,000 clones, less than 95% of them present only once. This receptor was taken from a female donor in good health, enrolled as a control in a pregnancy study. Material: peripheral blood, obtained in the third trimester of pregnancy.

This CDR3 is CASSFLRPDRVQNEQFF. Written as DNA, the CDR3 is TGCGCCAGCAGCTTCCTCAGGCCGGACAGGGTCCAGAATGAGCAGTTCTTC. This sequence joins TRBV5-1 and TRBJ2-1, with 8 bases aligning to TRBD1. CDR3 length equals 17 residues. The ends lost 2 bases at V and 7 bases at J; junction bases unmatched: 14. CDR1 is SGHRS and CDR2 is YFSETQ in the germline V gene. The complete variable domain, with remaining parts taken from reference TRBV5-1 and TRBJ2-1, reads KAGVTQTPRYLIKTRGQQVTLSCSPISGHRSVSWYQQTPGQGLQFLFEYFSETQRNKGNFPGRFSGRQFSNSRSEMNVSTLELGDSALYLCASSFLRPDRVQNEQFFGPGTRLTVL.